This T cell receptor beta chain was recovered during a study of cytomegalovirus exposure and HLA in healthy donors. The study's findings and limits: Per a later analysis, 15,000 to 20,000 TCR beta sequences showed association with HLA alleles at 0.05 false discovery rate. In a later analysis, HLA-associated TCR beta chains were more clonally expanded than equally common others. Most TCR sequences were rare, but some public TCRs occurred in many donors. Further analysis was carried out later, and it showed several of the most significant clusters appearing linked to common viral pathogens.

13 Jbeta primers and 60 Vbeta primers were used for the PCR. Sequenced by immunoSEQ multiplex PCR; TCRdb stores in-frame clones only, minus some. The sample includes 120,000 to 150,000 clones, 75% to 90% of them seen just once. In the case of this clone: Antigen unknown.

The receptor was derived from a woman in her thirties in good health and CMV-seronegative. The specimen sequenced was PBMCs.

The CDR3 here is CASSQDRGADTQYF. Here the CDR3 DNA reads TGTGCCAGCAGCCAAGACAGGGGGGCAGATACGCAGTATTTT. The chain combines TRBV14 with TRBJ2-3, with D maybe TRBD1 (7 bases). V was pared by 0 bases and J by 4 bases, with 8 bases between. The CDR3 totals 14 residues. The germline gives CDR1 SGHDN, CDR2 FVKESK.